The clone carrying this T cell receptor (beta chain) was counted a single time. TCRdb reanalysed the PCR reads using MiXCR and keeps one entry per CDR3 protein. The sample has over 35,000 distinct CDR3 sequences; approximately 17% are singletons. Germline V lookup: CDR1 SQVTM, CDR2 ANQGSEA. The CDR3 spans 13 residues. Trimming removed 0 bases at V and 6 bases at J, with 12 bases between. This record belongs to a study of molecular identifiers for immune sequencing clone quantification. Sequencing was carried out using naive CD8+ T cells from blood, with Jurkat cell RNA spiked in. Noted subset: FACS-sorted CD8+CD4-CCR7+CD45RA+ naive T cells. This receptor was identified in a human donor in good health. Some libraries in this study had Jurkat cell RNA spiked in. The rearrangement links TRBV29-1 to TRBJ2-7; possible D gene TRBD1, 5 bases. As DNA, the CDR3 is TGCAGCGTTGAAGAGGGGCCAACCTCCGAGCAGTACTTC. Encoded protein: CSVEEGPTSEQYF.